This is a list of T cell receptor beta chains from one sample in a study of CD8 T cells in ankylosing spondylitis. TCRdb used MiXCR to reprocess the 5' RACE reads, holding one entry per CDR3 protein. The sample has about 42,000 distinct CDR3 sequences; less than 3% are singletons. Source material: blood, either unsorted or a sorted T cell fraction (not recorded which). These receptors were obtained from a male donor with ankylosing spondylitis or in good health (not recorded which). Both conserved end residues are part of each CDR3. D genes are given only for firm matches. A clone size is listed for some rows: how often the clone was seen (once, few, many), or a class if it is expanded.

clone size	V gene	D gene	J gene	CDR3 protein	CDR3 DNA
many	TRBV9	TRBD1	TRBJ2-2	CASSGRDRGSGELFF	TGTGCCAGCAGCGGCCGGGACAGGGGGTCCGGGGAGCTGTTTTTT
many	TRBV9	TRBD1	TRBJ2-1	CASSLGQGGTNEQFF	TGTGCCAGCAGTCTTGGACAGGGGGGCACGAATGAGCAGTTCTTC
many	TRBV9	TRBD1	TRBJ2-5	CASSVAGTAFQETQYF	TGTGCCAGCAGCGTAGCCGGGACAGCGTTCCAAGAGACCCAGTACTTC
NA	TRBV9	TRBD1	TRBJ2-2	CASSVRQGANTGELFF	TGTGCCAGCAGCGTACGGCAGGGGGCAAACACCGGGGAGCTGTTTTTT
many	TRBV9	NA	TRBJ2-3	CASSVGGGTSTDTQYF	TGTGCCAGCAGCGTAGGAGGGGGTACTAGCACAGATACGCAGTATTTT
many	TRBV9	TRBD2	TRBJ2-1	CASSVKGLAGRDEQFF	TGTGCCAGCAGCGTAAAGGGCCTAGCGGGGAGGGATGAGCAGTTCTTC
many	TRBV9	TRBD2	TRBJ2-1	CASSVELAPRGEQFF	TGTGCCAGCAGCGTAGAACTAGCGCCGCGGGGTGAGCAGTTCTTC
many	TRBV9	NA	TRBJ2-7	CASSPHSGVHEQYF	TGTGCCAGCAGCCCTCACTCGGGGGTCCACGAGCAGTACTTC
many	TRBV9	TRBD1	TRBJ2-7	CASSARDRDYEQYF	TGTGCCAGCAGCGCCCGGGACAGGGACTACGAGCAGTACTTC
many	TRBV9	NA	TRBJ2-5	CASSVGTGETQYF	TGTGCCAGCAGCGTGGGGACTGGAGAGACCCAGTACTTC
NA	TRBV9	NA	TRBJ1-2	CASRGAGANYGYTF	TGTGCCAGCAGGGGAGCGGGGGCTAACTATGGCTACACCTTC
many	TRBV9	TRBD2	TRBJ2-5	CASSVGASGRAGETQYF	TGTGCCAGCAGCGTAGGGGCTAGCGGGAGGGCCGGAGAGACCCAGTACTTC
many	TRBV9	TRBD2	TRBJ2-2	CASSRLAGAGELFF	TGTGCCAGCTCCCGACTAGCGGGAGCCGGGGAGCTGTTTTTT
many	TRBV9	NA	TRBJ2-7	CASSVWASPYEQYF	TGTGCCAGCAGCGTATGGGCGTCCCCCTACGAGCAGTACTTC
many	TRBV9	NA	TRBJ2-2	CASSADPTRGELFF	TGTGCCAGCAGCGCTGATCCCACAAGGGGGGAGCTGTTTTTT
many	TRBV9	TRBD2	TRBJ2-5	CASSRRILAVQETQYF	TGTGCCAGCAGCCGCCGCATCCTAGCGGTGCAAGAGACCCAGTACTTC
many	TRBV9	NA	TRBJ1-1	CASSAAATGLNTEAFF	TGTGCCAGCAGCGCCGCCGCTACAGGGCTGAACACTGAAGCTTTCTTT
many	TRBV9	TRBD2	TRBJ2-1	CASSVARPGLASYNEQFF	TGTGCCAGCAGCGTAGCAAGGCCGGGACTAGCGTCTTACAATGAGCAGTTCTTC
many	TRBV9	TRBD1	TRBJ1-1	CASSLLETGWTEAFF	TGTGCCAGCAGCTTATTAGAGACAGGGTGGACTGAAGCTTTCTTT
many	TRBV9	TRBD2	TRBJ2-7	CASSGTSGNYEQYF	TGTGCCAGCAGCGGGACTAGCGGGAATTACGAGCAGTACTTC
many	TRBV9	NA	TRBJ2-7	CASSVGEEGSYEQYF	TGTGCCAGCAGCGTAGGCGAGGAAGGCTCCTACGAGCAGTACTTC
many	TRBV9	TRBD2	TRBJ2-7	CASSVASGGLAVYEQYF	TGTGCCAGCAGCGTAGCGTCAGGGGGACTAGCGGTCTACGAGCAGTACTTC
many	TRBV9	TRBD1	TRBJ2-3	CASSSRTGGDTDTQYF	TGTGCCAGCAGCTCTCGGACAGGGGGTGACACAGATACGCAGTATTTT
NA	TRBV9	NA	TRBJ2-7	CASSVVGPVPSSYEQYF	TGTGCCAGCAGCGTAGTGGGGCCGGTTCCCAGCTCCTACGAGCAGTACTTC
many	TRBV21-1	NA	TRBJ2-5	CASRKARLAEQETQYF	TGTGCCAGCAGGAAGGCTAGGCTAGCGGAACAAGAGACCCAGTACTTC
few	TRBV9	TRBD1	TRBJ2-7	CASSVGGGGGQYF	TGTGCCAGCAGCGTAGGAGGGGGCGGTGGGCAGTACTTC
many	TRBV9	NA	TRBJ2-1	CASSVRGYNEQFF	TGTGCCAGCAGCGTAAGGGGCTACAATGAGCAGTTCTTC
many	TRBV9	NA	TRBJ2-5	CASSTWGASGQETQYF	TGTGCCAGCAGCACCTGGGGGGCTAGCGGTCAAGAGACCCAGTACTTC
NA	TRBV9	NA	TRBJ2-6	CASSVGPGISGANVLTF	TGTGCCAGCAGCGTAGGGCCGGGGATCTCTGGGGCCAACGTCCTGACTTTC
many	TRBV9	NA	TRBJ2-1	CASSVAPRINEQFF	TGTGCCAGCAGCGTAGCCCCCAGAATCAATGAGCAGTTCTTC
many	TRBV9	TRBD1	TRBJ2-3	CASSAATGGTDTQYF	TGTGCCAGCAGCGCGGCGACAGGGGGCACAGATACGCAGTATTTT
many	TRBV9	NA	TRBJ2-1	CASSSSPGRKGHEQFF	TGTGCCAGCAGCTCGAGTCCGGGACGAAAGGGCCATGAGCAGTTCTTC
many	TRBV9	TRBD2	TRBJ2-7	CASSPRDYTTEQYF	TGTGCCAGCAGCCCTCGGGACTACACTACCGAGCAGTACTTC
many	TRBV9	NA	TRBJ2-6	CASSVGSYSGANVLTF	TGTGCCAGCAGCGTAGGCTCGTACTCTGGGGCCAACGTCCTGACTTTC
many	TRBV9	NA	TRBJ1-2	CASSVDTGYGYTF	TGTGCCAGCAGCGTAGACACGGGCTATGGCTACACCTTC
many	TRBV9	NA	TRBJ2-4	CASSVDPGATKNIQYF	TGTGCCAGCAGCGTAGATCCGGGAGCGACCAAAAACATTCAGTACTTC
many	TRBV9	NA	TRBJ2-2	CASSSSGWNTGELFF	TGTGCCAGCAGCTCGTCGGGATGGAACACCGGGGAGCTGTTTTTT
many	TRBV9	TRBD1	TRBJ2-3	CASSVVRGPGTDTQYF	TGTGCCAGCAGCGTAGTAAGGGGGCCCGGCACAGATACGCAGTATTTT
many	TRBV9	TRBD2	TRBJ2-4	CASSLGGGENIQYF	TGTGCCAGCAGCCTTGGCGGGGGGGAAAACATTCAGTACTTC
NA	TRBV9	NA	TRBJ2-7	CASSSPPLYEQYF	TGTGCCAGCAGCTCACCCCCGCTCTACGAGCAGTACTTC
many	TRBV9	TRBD2	TRBJ2-1	CASSVAPSGNEQFF	TGTGCCAGCAGCGTAGCTCCTAGCGGTAATGAGCAGTTCTTC
many	TRBV9	NA	TRBJ2-2	CASSVVSRDTGELFF	TGTGCCAGCAGCGTAGTATCCAGGGACACCGGGGAGCTGTTTTTT
many	TRBV9	TRBD1	TRBJ2-1	CASSAPGQGPYNEQFF	TGTGCCAGCAGCGCCCCGGGACAGGGCCCCTACAATGAGCAGTTCTTC
many	TRBV9	NA	TRBJ2-2	CASSVGPGELFF	TGTGCCAGCAGCGTAGGTCCCGGGGAGCTGTTTTTT